This T cell receptor (beta chain) derives from a study of blood T cell repertoires in COVID-19 (dated by TCRdb to the early 2020s). Regarding the study in general: Samples from collaborators originated in the United States, Italy and Spain and spanned both the acute and convalescent phases of COVID-19. The dataset comprised deeply sampled blood TCRbeta repertoires from subjects exposed to, actively infected with, or recovered from COVID-19. Where available, HLA class I and class II types were taken from metadata supplied by the sample provider and were not determined by assay-based typing. The prospective study material was composed of cDNA or gDNA derived from T cells, B-cell-depleted T cells, or PBMCs. Sample metadata almost always included a de-identified subject ID, COVID-19 status, age in years and sex. A freely available public database, intended as a resource for researchers studying the immune response to SARS-CoV-2, is where the repertoires were released. Samples came from the ongoing ImmuneRACE study (first 160 participants) plus 1,254 subjects from 6 global collaborators. Summary of the overall study and its limitations: How much clinical and demographic metadata was included differed by source and by participant, and the metadata was provided uncurated.

TCRbeta CDR3 regions were amplified from genomic DNA using the immunoSEQ Assay, a bias-controlled multiplex PCR. The published analysis was carried out like this. The number of nucleated cells in each sample was estimated by amplification of reference gene primers within the assay. Sequence reads were collapsed and filtered to measure the absolute abundance of every unique TCRbeta CDR3 rearrangement. Productive Simpson clonality was computed per sample as the square root of Simpson's diversity index over productive rearrangements. TCRdb mirrors the immuneACCESS table, restricted to in-frame sequences. Some clones are absent from its copies; in checked studies, under half trace to an unresolved V gene, and the reason for the others is unknown. Clone size and the V and J calls come from that table; the DNA yielded D and trimming. Counted in this sample were about 190,000 clones; 80% to 85% of them appeared once. The ten largest account for around 3.1% of the sample.

Worth noting for this clone: Its cognate antigen has yet to be identified. No much larger clonotype is one base removed from it; base qualities were not supplied.

In the prospective study, participants were about 18 to 90 years old, resided in approximately 22 geographic areas of the United States, and were enrolled through a virtual design. Cohort assignment in the prospective study relied on participant-reported clinical history from a screening survey and a study questionnaire. Exposed participants were defined as having been in contact with someone with a PCR-confirmed or clinician-diagnosed COVID-19 case within 2 weeks of study entry. In the prospective study, mobile phlebotomists collected whole blood, serum and a nasopharyngeal or oropharyngeal swab from each participant. Over an approximately 2-month period, participants in the prospective study had the option of providing additional blood draws and questionnaires. Blood samples from the prospective study were shipped frozen or at room temperature prior to DNA extraction. The germline V and J ends show losses of 2 bases and 2 bases respectively, and no gene match explains 9 bases of the junction. In the germline V gene, CDR1 corresponds to MNHEY and CDR2 to SVGEGT. The CDR3 sequence holds 18 residues, the cysteine and phenylalanine included. The only DNA kept is the CDR3, 54 bases in frame from the first base.

The source material was PBMCs or T cells enriched from blood (not recorded which). The TCR originated in a woman younger than 45 who had been exposed to COVID-19. The chain is made from TRBV6-2 or TRBV6-3 and TRBJ2-1, with 10 bases in between that match TRBD2. The encoded CDR3 is CASSYGASGGVTYNEQFF. The DNA sequence is given as TGTGCCAGCAGTTACGGGGCTAGCGGGGGTGTGACCTACAATGAGCAGTTCTTC.